The 12 T cell receptor beta chains below come from one sample, sequenced in a study of response to subunit inactivated influenza vaccine. Each CDR3 protein gets one entry after TCRdb re-called the RT-PCR reads with MiXCR. Found here are about 500,000 distinct CDR3 sequences, approximately 7.8% of them singletons; the top ten hold around 14%. Sequencing used PBMCs from blood, obtained roughly 24 months after vaccination. Receptors originate from a man in his fifties or sixties who received an inactivated influenza vaccine.

The chain joins TRBV4-1 to TRBJ2-1; 7 nucleotides line up with TRBD1. The junction had 15 bases not matched to a gene; V was cut back by 4 bases and J by 15 bases. The germline CDR1 and CDR2 sequences are MGHRA and YSYEKL. This CDR3 spans 14 amino acids. In DNA, the CDR3 is TGCGCCAGCAGCCTCGCGAGACAGGGCGGCCGCCGGTTCTTC. It translates to CASSLARQGGRRFF.

The rearrangement joins TRBV20-1 to TRBJ1-2; possible D gene TRBD1, 6 bases. CDR3 size: 14 residues. The germline CDR1 and CDR2 sequences are DFQATT and SNEGSKA (reference sequence). V gave up 1 base and J gave up 7 bases, with 16 bases separating them. CDR3 residues: CSARGAGVFSGYTF. Here the CDR3 DNA reads TGCAGTGCTAGAGGGGCAGGGGTGTTTTCTGGCTACACCTTC.

This clonotype was seen a handful of times. The V and J genes are TRBV20-1 and TRBJ2-1, with 9 bases that match TRBD1. The V and J ends lost 3 bases and 4 bases, in that order; junction bases with no gene match: 13. Germline values: CDR1 DFQATT, CDR2 SNEGSKA (reference sequence). The CDR3 is made up of 17 amino acids. The CDR3 nucleotides are TGCAGTGCTAGTGGTGGGACAGGGATATTCGGGTACAATGAGCAGTTCTTC. Its protein is CSASGGTGIFGYNEQFF.

The V gene is TRBV2, the J gene TRBJ2-7, with D unresolved. Germline V lookup: CDR1 SNHLY, CDR2 FYNNEI. Trimming removed 1 base at V and 3 bases at J, with 7 bases between. This CDR3 has 13 residues. The CDR3 nucleotides read TGTGCCAGCAGTGAAGGGACGAACTACGAGCAGTACTTC. Translated, it gives CASSEGTNYEQYF.

This clonotype has more than one count but fewer than ten. CDR3: CASSYSAGNPSYGYTF. The CDR3 DNA sequence: TGTGCCAGCAGTTACTCGGCAGGCAACCCAAGCTATGGCTACACCTTC. The chain joins TRBV6-2 or TRBV6-3 to TRBJ1-2; D remains ambiguous. Per germline, CDR1 MNHEY and CDR2 SVGEGT. V shed 0 bases and J shed 4 bases, with 15 bases lying between them. This CDR3 is built from 16 residues.

The chain employs TRBV6-2 or TRBV6-3 and TRBJ1-1; no firm D call. The V end was cut by 6 bases, the J end by 0 bases, with 17 bases between. This CDR3 is built from 16 residues. Germline V gives CDR1 MNHEY, CDR2 SVGEGT. CDR3 coding DNA: TGTGCCAGCAGGCTCTCGGGAATCGGGATGAACACTGAAGCTTTCTTT. Protein: CASRLSGIGMNTEAFF.

The V call is TRBV13, the J call TRBJ1-1; no clear D gene. The ends were cut back, 5 bases at V and 1 base at J, with 8 bases in the middle. The CDR3 runs 13 residues. The germline V gene encodes CDR1 PRHDT and CDR2 FYEKMQ (reference sequence). CDR3 amino acids: CASSTRTNTEAFF. The CDR3 DNA sequence: TGTGCCAGCAGCACCCGGACGAACACTGAAGCTTTCTTT. The complete variable domain, with remaining parts taken from reference TRBV13 and TRBJ1-1, reads AAGVIQSPRHLIKEKRETATLKCYPIPRHDTVYWYQQGPGQDPQFLISFYEKMQSDKGSIPDRFSAQQFSDYHSELNMSSLELGDSALYFCASSTRTNTEAFFGQGTRLTVV.

This clonotype has more than one count but fewer than ten. The gene calls are TRBV6-1 and TRBJ2-7; 7 bases are a match to TRBD1. The CDR3 has 15 residues. Per the germline V gene, CDR1 is MNHNS and CDR2 is SASEGT. V dropped 5 bases and J dropped 0; count of bases not matched to a gene: 7. In nucleotides, the CDR3 is TGTGCCAGCAGTCGGACAGGAGTCACCTCCTACGAGCAGTACTTC. This gives the protein CASSRTGVTSYEQYF.

This rearrangement joins TRBV6-5 to TRBJ2-7; the match to TRBD2 covers 8 bases. The CDR3 has 16 amino acids. V was pared by 1 base and J by 1 base, with 6 bases of the junction left unmatched. Germline CDR1 reads MNHEY; CDR2 reads SVGAGI. CDR3 in amino acids: CASSYLRTSRSYEQYF. The CDR3 coding sequence is TGTGCCAGCAGTTACTTGAGGACTAGCCGATCCTACGAGCAGTACTTC.

This clonotype has just a few counts. The chain is built from TRBV10-3 and TRBJ2-5, with 12 nucleotides matching TRBD2. This CDR3 is built from 17 residues. V trimming: 2 bases; J trimming: 5 bases; junction bases outside the gene matches: 9. In germline, CDR1 is ENHRY, CDR2 SYGVKD. The DNA for the CDR3 is TGTGCCATCAGTGAGCCTGGCCTAGCGGGAGGGCCTGAGACCCAGTACTTC. Residues: CAISEPGLAGGPETQYF.

This clonotype was seen more than once but under ten times. The chain employs TRBV24-1 and TRBJ2-3; D remains unclear. CDR3 length equals 14 residues. CDR1 and CDR2 from the germline V gene are KGHDR and SFDVKD. V dropped 1 base and J dropped 4 bases, with 8 bases sitting between them. The CDR3 DNA reads as TGTGCCACCAGTGATTTCCCCCGGCCAGATACGCAGTATTTT. Translated, it gives CATSDFPRPDTQYF.

This chain links TRBV11-1 with TRBJ2-6; 8 positions agree with TRBD1. Germline V CDR1 and CDR2: SGHAT, FQDESV (reference sequence). V lost 5 bases and J lost 1; bases outside the gene matches: 10. The CDR3 is 18 residues long. CDR3 coding DNA: TGTGCCAGCAGCATGCGGACAGGGAGAGGGTCTGGGGCCAACGTCCTGACTTTC. It encodes CASSMRTGRGSGANVLTF.